The 23 T cell receptor beta chains in this list originate from one sample, sequenced in a study of a mutant IDH1 vaccine in newly diagnosed glioma. Regarding time point: week 23, last vaccination. A 20-mer mutant IDH1 peptide at 300 ug was injected subcutaneously with topical imiquimod. These TCRs' antigens remain unknown. Sequencing used immunoSEQ multiplex PCR; TCRdb keeps in-frame clones, though not all of them. Here the sample spans about 86,000 clones, roughly 85% being singletons. The sequencing here drew on PBMCs, taken from a glioma patient whose treatment included an IDH1 peptide vaccine. Source of these receptors: a man aged 30 to 39 with glioma. Some clones in this sample may be carry-over from other donors' samples.

This chain links TRBV6-5 with TRBJ1-2; no reliable D call. The CDR3 totals 14 residues. Germline lookup yields CDR1 MNHEY and CDR2 SVGAGI. V dropped 7 bases and J dropped 4 bases, with 16 bases sitting between them. The CDR3 DNA reads TGTGCCAGCAAGGTTACAGCACGGGGCTATGGCTACACCTTC. Protein product: CASKVTARGYGYTF.

The rearrangement links TRBV6-1 to TRBJ1-1, with unresolved D. The CDR3 extends over 13 amino acids. Germline V gene sequence: CDR1 MNHNS, CDR2 SASEGT. Trimming left V 6 bases short and J 1 base short, with 9 bases between. Written as DNA, the CDR3 is TGTGCCAGCAGCCCGTCGGAGAACACTGAAGCTTTCTTT. This gives the protein CASSPSENTEAFF.

The chain recombines TRBV7-9 with TRBJ2-3; 8 bases agree with TRBD2. The CDR3 covers 13 residues. The germline CDR1 and CDR2 sequences are SEHNR and FQNEAQ (reference sequence). V was clipped by 9 bases and J by 3 bases; unmatched bases: 5. CDR3 protein: CASATSVTDTQYF. CDR3 sequence (DNA): TGTGCCAGTGCGACTAGCGTGACAGATACGCAGTATTTT.

This chain links TRBV11-3 with TRBJ2-3; a possible D gene is TRBD2 (5 bases). This CDR3 region has 13 residues. Germline-derived CDR1 and CDR2 are SGHNT and YENEEA. Trimming took 1 base from V and 6 from J, leaving 8 bases between them. CDR3 sequence (DNA): TGTGCCAGCAGCTTAGCGGGGTCTGATACGCAGTATTTT. Residues: CASSLAGSDTQYF.

V is TRBV2 and J is TRBJ1-5, with D tentatively TRBD1 (5 bases). With 4 bases removed from V and 9 bases from J, the gap between germline ends came to 16 bases. The CDR3 is made up of 14 amino acids. The germline gives CDR1 SNHLY, CDR2 FYNNEI. The chain's CDR3 is CASSGSRTGVPQHF. The CDR3 DNA reads TGTGCCAGCAGTGGTAGTCGAACGGGGGTGCCCCAGCATTTT. Using reference TRBV2 and TRBJ1-5 for the parts outside the CDR3, the full variable domain is EPEVTQTPSHQVTQMGQEVILRCVPISNHLYFYWYRQILGQKVEFLVSFYNNEISEKSEIFDDQFSVERPDGSNFTLKIRSTKLEDSAMYFCASSGSRTGVPQHFGDGTRLSIL.

The chain combines TRBV29-1 with TRBJ1-2; D gene unclear. The CDR3 is 12 residues long. The V and J ends lost 3 bases and 2 bases respectively, with 7 bases between them. Germline V gene sequence: CDR1 SQVTM, CDR2 ANQGSEA. For the CDR3, the DNA is TGCAGCGTTGACTCCCAGAACTATGGCTACACCTTC. This codes for CSVDSQNYGYTF.

The chain uses TRBV7-2 and TRBJ1-1, with TRBD1 as a possible D gene (5 bases). The CDR3 runs 12 residues. CDR1 and CDR2 from the germline V gene are SGHTA and FQGNSA. Deletions cut 10 bases from V and 4 bases from J, with 13 bases between. CDR3 region: CATLGEGTEAFF. The DNA of the CDR3 is TGTGCCACTTTAGGGGAGGGCACTGAAGCTTTCTTT.

V is TRBV4-1 and J is TRBJ1-2, with D maybe TRBD1 (5 bases). This CDR3 comprises 15 residues. CDR1 MGHRA and CDR2 YSYEKL come from the germline V gene. V was trimmed by 4 bases and J by 4 bases, leaving 16 bases between them. CDR3 sequence: CASSRGPAGGYGYTF. The CDR3 nucleotides read TGCGCCAGCAGCCGGGGACCGGCCGGTGGCTATGGCTACACCTTC.

This clone was found once. The CDR3 DNA sequence: TGTGCCTGGAGTGCCCCCAGGGGAGGGCAGCCCCAGCATTTT. Amino acid sequence: CAWSAPRGGQPQHF. This rearrangement joins TRBV30 to TRBJ1-5; possibly TRBD1 for D (6 bases). The CDR3 is made up of 14 amino acids. Trimming shortened V by 1 base and J by 7 bases, and 14 bases separated the two germline ends. The germline CDR1 and CDR2 sequences are GTSNPN and SVGIG (reference sequence).

This chain uses TRBV27 with TRBJ2-1; D not certain. V was cut by 3 bases and J by 10 bases, with 16 bases left in between. CDR1 MNHEY and CDR2 SMNVEV come from the germline V gene (reference sequence). CDR3 length equals 14 residues. This CDR3 is CASSFIAMSAEQFF. CDR3 nucleotides: TGTGCCAGCAGTTTTATAGCAATGAGCGCGGAGCAGTTCTTC.

The rearrangement uses TRBV7-2 and TRBJ2-5; D ambiguous. This CDR3 contains 16 residues. CDR1 and CDR2 from the germline V gene are SGHTA and FQGNSA. Trimming took 4 bases from V and 5 from J, leaving 20 bases between them. This CDR3 reads CASSSPVGLLRETQYF. The CDR3 coding sequence is TGTGCCAGCAGCTCTCCTGTGGGCCTCTTGAGGGAGACCCAGTACTTC. The variable domain in full, with the rest retrieved from reference TRBV7-2 and TRBJ2-5, is GAGVSQSPSNKVTEKGKDVELRCDPISGHTALYWYRQSLGQGLEFLIYFQGNSAPDKSGLPSDRFSAERTGGSVSTLTIQRTQQEDSAVYLCASSSPVGLLRETQYFGPGTRLLVL.

The CDR3 coding sequence is TGTGCCAGCAGCGTAGGACCGGGGGGCTATTCCTACGAGCAGTACTTC. Amino acid sequence: CASSVGPGGYSYEQYF. This rearrangement joins TRBV9 to TRBJ2-7; maybe TRBD2 (7 bases). Germline V gene data show CDR1 as SGDLS and CDR2 as YYNGEE. CDR3 length equals 16 residues. The ends were cut back, 0 bases at V and 1 base at J, with 14 bases in the middle.

V usage is TRBV7-9 and J usage is TRBJ2-3; D remains unclear. Per the germline V gene, CDR1 is SEHNR and CDR2 is FQNEAQ (reference sequence). V was pared by 3 bases and J by 4 bases, with 14 bases between. The CDR3 has 15 residues. CDR3 in amino acids: CASSFGLTGADTQYF. In DNA form, the CDR3 reads TGTGCCAGCAGCTTTGGCCTCACTGGTGCAGATACGCAGTATTTT.

The chain uses TRBV28 and TRBJ2-7, with a weak D call TRBD2 (6 bases). Germline CDR1 reads MDHEN; CDR2 reads SYDVKM. This CDR3 is built from 13 residues. V lost 8 bases to trimming and J lost 0 bases, with 11 bases between them. The DNA for the CDR3 is TGTGCCAGCCTTGCGGGGAGCTCCTACGAGCAGTACTTC. Translated: CASLAGSSYEQYF.

The CDR3 bases are TGCGCCAGCAGCCAAGATGGGGCTAACTTCTATGGCTACACCTTC. It codes for CASSQDGANFYGYTF. V and J are TRBV4-3 and TRBJ1-2, with D possibly being TRBD1 (5 bases). The CDR3 covers 15 residues. The V and J ends lost 0 bases and 4 bases respectively, with 12 bases between them. Germline V lookup: CDR1 LGHNA, CDR2 YSLEER.

This clone was seen a handful of times. In the same sample, other DNA sequences code for this CDR3. The genes are TRBV6-5 and TRBJ1-1; D gene unclear. CDR3 length: 13 residues. Germline V gene data show CDR1 as MNHEY and CDR2 as SVGAGI. Deletions cut 0 bases from V and 3 bases from J, with 5 bases between. The CDR3 sequence is CASSYSLDTEAFF. The CDR3 DNA sequence: TGTGCCAGCAGTTACTCATTGGACACTGAAGCTTTCTTT.

In its sample, this clone was seen a few times. V gene TRBV14 combines with J gene TRBJ2-1, with 12 bases matching TRBD2. The CDR3 is 15 amino acids. The germline CDR1 and CDR2 sequences are SGHDN and FVKESK. V gave up 6 bases and J gave up 7 bases; unmatched junction bases: 7. CDR3 bases: TGTGCCAGCAGTCCGCTAGCGGGAGGGCCTAATGAGCAGTTCTTC. Protein sequence: CASSPLAGGPNEQFF.

The chain links TRBV21-1 to TRBJ2-7; no check of the table's D call, TRBD2, against the DNA was made. TRBV21-1 is a pseudogene locus. The CDR3 spans 19 residues. The CDR3 spells CASSKGGLAGGPSLYEQYF. The CDR3 DNA follows: TGTGCCAGCAGCAAAGGTGGGCTAGCGGGAGGACCCTCCTTATACGAGCAGTACTTC.

The J gene is TRBJ2-5, the V gene TRBV7-9; D is perhaps TRBD2 (6 bases). Trimming removed 1 base at V and 4 bases at J, with 13 bases between. CDR3 length: 15 residues. Germline-derived CDR1 and CDR2 are SEHNR and FQNEAQ (reference sequence). The CDR3 protein is CASSLERLARETQYF. CDR3 coding DNA: TGTGCCAGCAGCTTAGAGCGCCTAGCGAGAGAGACCCAGTACTTC.

This chain connects TRBV10-3 to TRBJ1-4; maybe TRBD1 (6 bases). Germline CDR1 reads ENHRY; CDR2 reads SYGVKD. Deletions cut 7 bases from V and 8 bases from J, with 14 bases between. CDR3 length equals 13 residues. For the CDR3, the DNA is TGTGCCATCAAAGGGGGTCCAGGAGAAAAACTGTTTTTT. Amino acid sequence: CAIKGGPGEKLFF.

V is TRBV28 and J is TRBJ2-3; D call uncertain. V gave up 2 bases and J gave up 4 bases, with 10 bases separating them. This CDR3 is built from 14 residues. The germline V gene encodes CDR1 MDHEN and CDR2 SYDVKM. The CDR3 DNA sequence: TGTGCCAGCAGTTTACTCCCTTTGGCAGATACGCAGTATTTT. Its protein is CASSLLPLADTQYF.

This clone was seen just once. The chain uses TRBV18 and TRBJ1-4; the D is unclear. The germline V gene has CDR1 KGHSH and CDR2 LQKENI. Trimming took 2 bases from V and 0 from J, leaving 16 bases between them. This CDR3 spans 18 amino acids. CDR3 in DNA: TGTGCCAGCTCACCATTGGTGCCGCGGGGTGCAACTAATGAAAAACTGTTTTTT. Protein product: CASSPLVPRGATNEKLFF.

As for this clone: At one of its ends the junction is not consistent with the germline gene, which may arise from a read error. The chain has TRBV7-2 and TRBJ1-3; weak D call: TRBD1 (5 bases). This CDR3 has 15 amino acids. The germline CDR1 and CDR2 sequences are SGHTA and FQGNSA. Here the CDR3 reads CASSLDRMEGNTIHF. DNA of the CDR3: TGTGCCAGCAGCTTAGACAGGATGGAGGGAAACACCATACATTTT.